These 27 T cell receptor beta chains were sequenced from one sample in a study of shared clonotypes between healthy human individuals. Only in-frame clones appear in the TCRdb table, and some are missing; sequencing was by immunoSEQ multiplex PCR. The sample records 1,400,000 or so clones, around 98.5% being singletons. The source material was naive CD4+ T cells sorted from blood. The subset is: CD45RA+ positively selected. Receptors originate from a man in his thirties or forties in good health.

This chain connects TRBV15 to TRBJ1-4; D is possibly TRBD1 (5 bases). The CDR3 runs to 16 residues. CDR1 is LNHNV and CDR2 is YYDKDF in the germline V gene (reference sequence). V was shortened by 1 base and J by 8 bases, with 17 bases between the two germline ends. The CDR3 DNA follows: TGTGCCACCAGCAGAGTCATTCTCCAGGGAAGGGAAAAACTGTTTTTT. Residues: CATSRVILQGREKLFF.

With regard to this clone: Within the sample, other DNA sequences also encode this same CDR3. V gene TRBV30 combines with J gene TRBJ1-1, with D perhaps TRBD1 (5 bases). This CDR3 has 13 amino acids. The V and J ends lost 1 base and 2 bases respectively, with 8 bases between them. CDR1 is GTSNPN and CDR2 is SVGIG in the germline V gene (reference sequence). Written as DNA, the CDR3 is TGTGCCTGGAGTGGGCAGGGTAACACTGAAGCTTTCTTT. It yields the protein CAWSGQGNTEAFF.

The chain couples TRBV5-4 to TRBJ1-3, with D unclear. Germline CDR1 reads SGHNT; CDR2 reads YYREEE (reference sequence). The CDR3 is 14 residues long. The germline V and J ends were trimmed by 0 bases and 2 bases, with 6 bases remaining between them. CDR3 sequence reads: CASSLGPTGNTIYF. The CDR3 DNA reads TGTGCCAGCAGCTTGGGGCCAACTGGAAACACCATATATTTT.

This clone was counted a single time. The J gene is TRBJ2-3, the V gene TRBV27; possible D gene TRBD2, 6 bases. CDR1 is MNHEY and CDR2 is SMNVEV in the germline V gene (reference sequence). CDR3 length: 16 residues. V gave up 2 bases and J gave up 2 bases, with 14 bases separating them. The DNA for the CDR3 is TGTGCCAGCAGTTTAAGGGCGGGAAGATTCACAGATACGCAGTATTTT. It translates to CASSLRAGRFTDTQYF.

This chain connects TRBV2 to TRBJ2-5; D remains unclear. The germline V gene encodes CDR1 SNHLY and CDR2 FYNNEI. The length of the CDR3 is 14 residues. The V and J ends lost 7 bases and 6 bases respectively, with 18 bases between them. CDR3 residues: CASKDRAETKTQYF. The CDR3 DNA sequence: TGTGCCAGCAAGGACCGGGCTGAAACAAAGACCCAGTACTTC.

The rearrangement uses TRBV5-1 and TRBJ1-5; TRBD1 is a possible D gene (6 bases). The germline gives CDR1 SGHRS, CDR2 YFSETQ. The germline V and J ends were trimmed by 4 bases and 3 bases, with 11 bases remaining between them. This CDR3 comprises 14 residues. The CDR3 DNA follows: TGCGCCAGCAGCACACGGGACATCAATCAGCCCCAGCATTTT. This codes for CASSTRDINQPQHF.

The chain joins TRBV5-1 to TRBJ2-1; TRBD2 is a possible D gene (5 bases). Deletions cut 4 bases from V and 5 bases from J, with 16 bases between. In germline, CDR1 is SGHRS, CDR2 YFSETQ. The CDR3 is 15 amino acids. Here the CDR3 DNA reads TGCGCCAGCAGCCCTCCCGGACTGATAAACAATGAGCAGTTCTTC. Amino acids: CASSPPGLINNEQFF.

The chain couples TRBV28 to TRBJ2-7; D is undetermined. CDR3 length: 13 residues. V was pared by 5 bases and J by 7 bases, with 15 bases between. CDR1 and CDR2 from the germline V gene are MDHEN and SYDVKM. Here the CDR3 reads CASSALPLGEQYF. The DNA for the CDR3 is TGTGCCAGCAGTGCATTGCCTCTTGGGGAGCAGTACTTC.

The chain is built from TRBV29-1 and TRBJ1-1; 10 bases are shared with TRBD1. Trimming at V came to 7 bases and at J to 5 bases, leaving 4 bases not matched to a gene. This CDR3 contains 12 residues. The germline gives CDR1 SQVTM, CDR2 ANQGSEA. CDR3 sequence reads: CSASDRGTEAFF. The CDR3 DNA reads TGCAGCGCTTCGGACAGGGGGACTGAAGCTTTCTTT.

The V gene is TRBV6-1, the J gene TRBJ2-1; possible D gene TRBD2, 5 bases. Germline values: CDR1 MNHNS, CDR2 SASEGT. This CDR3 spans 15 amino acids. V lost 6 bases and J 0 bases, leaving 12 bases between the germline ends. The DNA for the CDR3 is TGTGCCAGCAGCTTGGACTTCAGCTCCTACAATGAGCAGTTCTTC. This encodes CASSLDFSSYNEQFF.

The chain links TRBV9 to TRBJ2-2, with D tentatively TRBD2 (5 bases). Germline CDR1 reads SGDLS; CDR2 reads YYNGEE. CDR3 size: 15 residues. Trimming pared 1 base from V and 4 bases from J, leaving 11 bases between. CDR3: CASSVPAEATGELFF. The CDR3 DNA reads TGTGCCAGCAGCGTACCAGCGGAGGCCACCGGGGAGCTGTTTTTT.

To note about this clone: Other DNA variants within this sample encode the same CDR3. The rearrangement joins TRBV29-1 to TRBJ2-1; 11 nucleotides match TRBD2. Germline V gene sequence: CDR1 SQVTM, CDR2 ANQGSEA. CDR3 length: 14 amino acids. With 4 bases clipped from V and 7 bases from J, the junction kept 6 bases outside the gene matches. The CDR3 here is CSVVPRLAGNEQFF. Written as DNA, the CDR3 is TGCAGCGTTGTCCCCAGACTAGCGGGGAATGAGCAGTTCTTC.

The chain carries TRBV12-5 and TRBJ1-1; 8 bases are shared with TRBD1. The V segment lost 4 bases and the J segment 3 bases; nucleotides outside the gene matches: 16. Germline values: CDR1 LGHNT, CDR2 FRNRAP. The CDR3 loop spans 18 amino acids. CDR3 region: CASGYRSLLRTGHTEAFF. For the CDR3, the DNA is TGTGCTAGTGGTTATCGGAGTCTTCTACGGACAGGGCACACTGAAGCTTTCTTT. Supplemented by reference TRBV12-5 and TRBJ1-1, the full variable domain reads DARVTQTPRHKVTEMGQEVTMRCQPILGHNTVFWYRQTMMQGLELLAYFRNRAPLDDSGMPKDRFSAEMPDATLATLKIQPSEPRDSAVYFCASGYRSLLRTGHTEAFFGQGTRLTVV.

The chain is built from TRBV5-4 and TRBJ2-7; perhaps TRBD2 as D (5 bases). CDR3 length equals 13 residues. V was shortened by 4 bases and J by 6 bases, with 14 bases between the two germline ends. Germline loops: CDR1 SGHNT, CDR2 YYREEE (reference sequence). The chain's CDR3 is CASSPAGLSEQYF. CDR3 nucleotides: TGTGCCAGCAGCCCGGCGGGCCTGAGCGAGCAGTACTTC.

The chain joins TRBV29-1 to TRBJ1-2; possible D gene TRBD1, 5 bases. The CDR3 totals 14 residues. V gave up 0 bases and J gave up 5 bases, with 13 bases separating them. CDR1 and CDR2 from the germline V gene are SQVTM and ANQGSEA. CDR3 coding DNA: TGCAGCGTTGAAGATCACGGGACGGGATATGGCTACACCTTC. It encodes CSVEDHGTGYGYTF.

The CDR3 DNA is TGTGCCAGTAGTATTGGCTGGACAGGGGAGGATGAGCAGTTCTTC. This sequence encodes CASSIGWTGEDEQFF. The chain has TRBV19 and TRBJ2-1, with 9 bases fitting TRBD1. The germline CDR1 and CDR2 sequences are LNHDA and SQIVND (reference sequence). The CDR3 totals 15 residues. After removal of 3 bases from V and 8 bases from J, the junction contained 8 bases not matched to a gene.

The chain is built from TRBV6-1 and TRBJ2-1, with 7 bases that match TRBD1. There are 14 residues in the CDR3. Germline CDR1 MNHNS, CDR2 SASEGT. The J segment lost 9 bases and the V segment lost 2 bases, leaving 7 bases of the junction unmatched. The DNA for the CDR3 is TGTGCCAGCAGTGAATTAGGACAGGTGTTTGAGCAGTTCTTC. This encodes CASSELGQVFEQFF.

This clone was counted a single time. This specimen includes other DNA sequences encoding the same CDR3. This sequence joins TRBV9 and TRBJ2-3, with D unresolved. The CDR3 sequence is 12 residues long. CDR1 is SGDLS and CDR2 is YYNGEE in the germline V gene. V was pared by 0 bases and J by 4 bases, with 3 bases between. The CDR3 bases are TGTGCCAGCAGCGTAGTTTCAGATACGCAGTATTTT. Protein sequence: CASSVVSDTQYF.

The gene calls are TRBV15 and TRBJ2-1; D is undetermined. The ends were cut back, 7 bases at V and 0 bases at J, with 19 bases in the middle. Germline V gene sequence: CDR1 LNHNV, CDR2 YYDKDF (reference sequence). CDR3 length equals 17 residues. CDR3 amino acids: CATTKAPGTSSYNEQFF. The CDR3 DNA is TGTGCCACCACCAAGGCGCCAGGCACGAGCTCCTACAATGAGCAGTTCTTC.

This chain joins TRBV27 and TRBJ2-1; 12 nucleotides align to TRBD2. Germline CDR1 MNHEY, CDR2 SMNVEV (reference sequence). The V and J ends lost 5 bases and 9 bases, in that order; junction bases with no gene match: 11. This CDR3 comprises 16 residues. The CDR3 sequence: CASSPRTSGMGSEQFF. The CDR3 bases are TGTGCCAGCAGTCCCCGGACTAGCGGGATGGGCAGTGAGCAGTTCTTC.

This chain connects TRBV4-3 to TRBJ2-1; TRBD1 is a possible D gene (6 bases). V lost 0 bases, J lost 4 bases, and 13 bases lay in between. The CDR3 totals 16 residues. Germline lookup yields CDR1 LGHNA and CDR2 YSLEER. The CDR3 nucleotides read TGCGCCAGCAGCCAAGATAATTCACAGGGATACAATGAGCAGTTCTTC. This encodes CASSQDNSQGYNEQFF.

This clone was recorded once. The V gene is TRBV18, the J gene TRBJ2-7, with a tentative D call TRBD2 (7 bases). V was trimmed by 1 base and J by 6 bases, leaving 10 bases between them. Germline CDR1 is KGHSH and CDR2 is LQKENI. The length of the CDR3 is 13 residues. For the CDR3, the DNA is TGTGCCAGCTCACCACAGGGGGGGCTCGAGCAGTACTTC. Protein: CASSPQGGLEQYF.

The CDR3 coding sequence is TGTGCCAGCAGCTTAGATCACAGCGCCTACCTCTACTTC. Protein sequence: CASSLDHSAYLYF. V and J are TRBV11-3 and TRBJ2-7, with D unresolved. CDR3 length equals 13 residues. The V end lost 0 bases, the J end lost 13 bases, and 16 bases lay between the germline ends. Germline loops: CDR1 SGHNT, CDR2 YENEEA.

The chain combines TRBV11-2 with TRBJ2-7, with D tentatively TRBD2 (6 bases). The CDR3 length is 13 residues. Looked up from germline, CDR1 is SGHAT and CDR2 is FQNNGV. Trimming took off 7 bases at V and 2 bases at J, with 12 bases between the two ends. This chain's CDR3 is CASNQGGTYEQYF. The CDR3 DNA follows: TGTGCCAGCAACCAGGGAGGAACCTACGAGCAGTACTTC.

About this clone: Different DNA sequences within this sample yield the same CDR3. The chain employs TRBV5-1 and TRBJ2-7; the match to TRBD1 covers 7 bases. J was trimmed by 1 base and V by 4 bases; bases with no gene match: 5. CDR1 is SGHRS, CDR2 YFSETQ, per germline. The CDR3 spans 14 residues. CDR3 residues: CASSLQGDSYEQYF. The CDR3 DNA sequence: TGCGCCAGCAGCCTCCAGGGGGATTCCTACGAGCAGTACTTC. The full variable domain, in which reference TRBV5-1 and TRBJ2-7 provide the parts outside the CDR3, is KAGVTQTPRYLIKTRGQQVTLSCSPISGHRSVSWYQQTPGQGLQFLFEYFSETQRNKGNFPGRFSGRQFSNSRSEMNVSTLELGDSALYLCASSLQGDSYEQYFGPGTRLTVT.

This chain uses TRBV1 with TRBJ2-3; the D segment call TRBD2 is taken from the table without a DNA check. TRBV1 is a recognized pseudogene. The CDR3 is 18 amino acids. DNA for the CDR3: TGCACCAGCAGCCAAGGGGGGGGCGGGATACCTCGCACAGATACGCAGTATTTT. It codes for CTSSQGGGGIPRTDTQYF.

CDR3 in DNA: TGTGCTAGTGGTTTGGACCGTTCCCGCGGACTAGCGCCCCTTTCCTCCTACAATGAGCAGTTCTTC. Encoded protein: CASGLDRSRGLAPLSSYNEQFF. V gene TRBV12-5 combines with J gene TRBJ2-1; 9 nucleotides align to TRBD2. Germline V CDR1 and CDR2: LGHNT, FRNRAP. The ends lost 1 base at V and 0 bases at J; junction bases unmatched: 19. This CDR3 has 22 residues.